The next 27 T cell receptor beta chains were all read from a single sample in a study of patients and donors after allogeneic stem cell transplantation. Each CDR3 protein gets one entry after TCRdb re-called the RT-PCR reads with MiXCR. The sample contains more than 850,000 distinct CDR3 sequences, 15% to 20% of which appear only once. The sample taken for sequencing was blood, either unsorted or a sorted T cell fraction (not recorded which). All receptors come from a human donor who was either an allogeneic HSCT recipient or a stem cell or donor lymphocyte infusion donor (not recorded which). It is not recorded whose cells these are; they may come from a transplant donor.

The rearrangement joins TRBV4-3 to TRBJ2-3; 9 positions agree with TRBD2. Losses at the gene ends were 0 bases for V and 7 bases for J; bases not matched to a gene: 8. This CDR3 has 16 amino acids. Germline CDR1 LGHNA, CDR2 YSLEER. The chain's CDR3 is CASSQDQSGGMNTQYF. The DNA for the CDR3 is TGCGCCAGCAGCCAAGATCAAAGCGGGGGGATGAATACGCAGTATTTT.

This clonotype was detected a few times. This chain's CDR3 is CASSQGGLAGQETQYF. For the CDR3, the DNA is TGTGCCAGCAGCCAGGGTGGACTAGCGGGGCAAGAGACCCAGTACTTC. This chain joins TRBV3-1 and TRBJ2-5, with 12 nucleotides matching TRBD2. Trimming at V came to 3 bases and at J to 2 bases, leaving 4 bases not matched to a gene. The V gene's germline CDR1 is LGHDT and CDR2 YNNKEL (reference sequence). This CDR3 region has 16 residues.

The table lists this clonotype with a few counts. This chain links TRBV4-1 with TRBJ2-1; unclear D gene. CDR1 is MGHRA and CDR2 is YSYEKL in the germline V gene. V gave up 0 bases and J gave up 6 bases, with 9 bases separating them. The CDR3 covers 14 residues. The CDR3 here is CASSQESARNEQFF. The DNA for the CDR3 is TGCGCCAGCAGCCAAGAGTCTGCGCGCAATGAGCAGTTCTTC.

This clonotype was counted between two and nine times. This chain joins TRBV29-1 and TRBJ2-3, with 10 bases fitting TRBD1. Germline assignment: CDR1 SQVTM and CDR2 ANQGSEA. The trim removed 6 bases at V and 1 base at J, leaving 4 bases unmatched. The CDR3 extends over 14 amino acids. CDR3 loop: CSVDDRGRTDTQYF. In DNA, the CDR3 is TGCAGCGTGGACGACAGGGGGCGCACAGATACGCAGTATTTT.

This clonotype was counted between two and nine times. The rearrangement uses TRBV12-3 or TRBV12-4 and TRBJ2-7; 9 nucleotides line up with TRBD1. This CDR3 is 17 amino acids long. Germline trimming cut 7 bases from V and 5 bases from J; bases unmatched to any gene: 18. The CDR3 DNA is TGTGCCAGCACCCCAAGAATATTAGGGACAGGGAACCACGAGCAGTACTTC. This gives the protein CASTPRILGTGNHEQYF.

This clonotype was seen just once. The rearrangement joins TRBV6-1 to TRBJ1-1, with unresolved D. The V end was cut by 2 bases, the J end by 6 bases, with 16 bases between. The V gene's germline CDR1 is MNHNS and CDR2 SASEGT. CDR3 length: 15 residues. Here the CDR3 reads CASSERALGVPEAFF. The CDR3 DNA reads TGTGCCAGCAGTGAAAGGGCCCTGGGAGTCCCTGAAGCTTTCTTT.

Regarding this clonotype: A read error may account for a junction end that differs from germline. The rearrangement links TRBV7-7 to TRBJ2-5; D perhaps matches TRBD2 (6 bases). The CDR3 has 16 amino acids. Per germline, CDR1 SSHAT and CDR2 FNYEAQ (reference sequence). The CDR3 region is CASSLERGMSQETQYF. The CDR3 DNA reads TGTGCTAGCAGCTTGGAACGGGGGATGAGCCAAGAGACCCAGTACTTC.

CDR3 in amino acids: CASSQDTAMNTEAFF. The CDR3 region has the DNA TGCGCCAGCAGCCAAGATACAGCAATGAACACTGAAGCTTTCTTT. V gene TRBV4-1 combines with J gene TRBJ1-1; D gene ambiguous. With 0 bases removed from V and 0 bases from J, the gap between germline ends came to 8 bases. The CDR3 is 15 amino acids. The germline V gene encodes CDR1 MGHRA and CDR2 YSYEKL.

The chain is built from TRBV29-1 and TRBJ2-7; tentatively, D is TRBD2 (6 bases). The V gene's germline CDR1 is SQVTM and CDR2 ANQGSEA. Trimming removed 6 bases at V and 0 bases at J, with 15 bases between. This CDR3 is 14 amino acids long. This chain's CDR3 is CSVSVGTDSYEQYF. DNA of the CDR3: TGCAGCGTCTCCGTGGGGACTGACTCCTACGAGCAGTACTTC.

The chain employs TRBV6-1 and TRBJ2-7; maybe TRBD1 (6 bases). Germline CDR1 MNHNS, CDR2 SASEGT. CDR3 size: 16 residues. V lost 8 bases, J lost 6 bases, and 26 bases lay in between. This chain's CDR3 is CASGAPAGRGWGEQYF. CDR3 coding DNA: TGTGCCAGCGGTGCCCCGGCGGGCAGGGGTTGGGGCGAGCAGTACTTC.

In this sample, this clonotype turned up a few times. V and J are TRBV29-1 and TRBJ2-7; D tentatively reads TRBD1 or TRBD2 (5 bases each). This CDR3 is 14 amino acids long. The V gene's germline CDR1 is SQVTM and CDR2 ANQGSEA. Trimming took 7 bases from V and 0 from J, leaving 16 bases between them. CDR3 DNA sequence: TGCAGCGCGCAGGGAGCGGCGTTCTCCTACGAGCAGTACTTC. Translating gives CSAQGAAFSYEQYF.

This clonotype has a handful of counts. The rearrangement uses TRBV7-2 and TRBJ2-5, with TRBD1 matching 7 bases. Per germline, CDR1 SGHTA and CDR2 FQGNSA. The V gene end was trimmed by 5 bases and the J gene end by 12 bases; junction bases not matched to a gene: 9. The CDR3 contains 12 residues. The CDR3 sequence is CASSPPSGTEYF. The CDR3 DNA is TGTGCCAGCAGCCCCCCTTCTGGGACAGAGTACTTC.

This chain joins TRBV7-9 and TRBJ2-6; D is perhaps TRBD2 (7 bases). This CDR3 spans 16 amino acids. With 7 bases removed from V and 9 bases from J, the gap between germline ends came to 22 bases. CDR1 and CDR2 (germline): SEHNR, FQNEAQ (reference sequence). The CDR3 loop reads CASTRRGEGKYNVLTF. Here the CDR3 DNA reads TGTGCCAGCACTCGTAGGGGGGAGGGAAAATACAACGTCCTGACTTTC. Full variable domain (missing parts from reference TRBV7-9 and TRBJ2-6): DTGVSQNPRHKITKRGQNVTFRCDPISEHNRLYWYRQTLGQGPEFLTYFQNEAQLEKSRLLSDRFSAERPKGSFSTLEIQRTEQGDSAMYLCASTRRGEGKYNVLTFGAGSRLTVL.

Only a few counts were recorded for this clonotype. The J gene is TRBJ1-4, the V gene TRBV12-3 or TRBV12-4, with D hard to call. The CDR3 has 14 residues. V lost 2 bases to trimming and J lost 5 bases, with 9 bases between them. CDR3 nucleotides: TGTGCCAGCAGTTTAAGGGCGCCAAATGAAAAACTGTTTTTT. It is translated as CASSLRAPNEKLFF.

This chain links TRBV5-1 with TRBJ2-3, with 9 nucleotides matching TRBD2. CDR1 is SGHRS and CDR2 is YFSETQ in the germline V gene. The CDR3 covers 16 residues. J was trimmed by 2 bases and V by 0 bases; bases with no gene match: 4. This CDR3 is CASSLGTSEVTDTQYF. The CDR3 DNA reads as TGCGCCAGCAGCTTGGGGACTAGCGAGGTCACAGATACGCAGTATTTT.

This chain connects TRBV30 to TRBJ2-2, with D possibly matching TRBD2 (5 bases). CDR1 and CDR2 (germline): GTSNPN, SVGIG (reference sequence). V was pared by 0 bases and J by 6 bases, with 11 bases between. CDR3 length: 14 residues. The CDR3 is CAWSVPLASGELFF. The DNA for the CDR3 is TGTGCCTGGAGTGTACCCCTAGCTTCCGGGGAGCTGTTTTTT.

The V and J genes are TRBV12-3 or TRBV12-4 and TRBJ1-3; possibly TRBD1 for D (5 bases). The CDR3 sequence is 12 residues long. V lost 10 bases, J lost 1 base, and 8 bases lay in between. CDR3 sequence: CANTGSGNTIYF. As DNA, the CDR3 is TGTGCCAACACAGGTTCTGGAAACACCATATATTTT.

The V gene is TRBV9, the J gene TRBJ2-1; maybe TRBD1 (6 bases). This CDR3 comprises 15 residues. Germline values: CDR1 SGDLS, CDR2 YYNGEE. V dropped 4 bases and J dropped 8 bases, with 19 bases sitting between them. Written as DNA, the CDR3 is TGTGCCAGCAGCATCCGGGCCCGCAGGGGCGATGAGCAGTTCTTC. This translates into CASSIRARRGDEQFF.

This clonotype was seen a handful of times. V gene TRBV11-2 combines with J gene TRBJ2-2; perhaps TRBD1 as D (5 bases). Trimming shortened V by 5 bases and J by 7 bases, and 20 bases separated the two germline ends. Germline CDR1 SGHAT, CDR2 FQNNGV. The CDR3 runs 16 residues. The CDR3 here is CASSTTGSGAGGELFF. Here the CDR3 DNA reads TGTGCCAGCAGCACAACTGGGTCTGGGGCAGGCGGGGAGCTGTTTTTT.

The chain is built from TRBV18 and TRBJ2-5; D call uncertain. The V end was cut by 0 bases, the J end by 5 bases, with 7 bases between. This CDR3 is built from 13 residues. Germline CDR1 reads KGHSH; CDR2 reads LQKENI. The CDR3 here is CASSPPVLETQYF. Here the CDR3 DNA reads TGTGCCAGCTCACCACCGGTCTTGGAGACCCAGTACTTC.

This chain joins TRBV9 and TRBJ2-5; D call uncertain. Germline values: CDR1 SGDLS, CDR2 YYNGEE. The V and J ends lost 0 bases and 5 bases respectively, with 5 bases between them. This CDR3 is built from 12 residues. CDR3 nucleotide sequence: TGTGCCAGCAGCGTAGGTCACGAGACCCAGTACTTC. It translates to CASSVGHETQYF.

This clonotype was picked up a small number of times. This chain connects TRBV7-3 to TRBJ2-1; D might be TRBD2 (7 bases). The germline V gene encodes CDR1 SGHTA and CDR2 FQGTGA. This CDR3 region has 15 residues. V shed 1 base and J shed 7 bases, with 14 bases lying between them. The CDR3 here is CASSLREGRGNEQFF. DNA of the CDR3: TGTGCCAGCAGCTTAAGGGAGGGCAGGGGAAATGAGCAGTTCTTC.

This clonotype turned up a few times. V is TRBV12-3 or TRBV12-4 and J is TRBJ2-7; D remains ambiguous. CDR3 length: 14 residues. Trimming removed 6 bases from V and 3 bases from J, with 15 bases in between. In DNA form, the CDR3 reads TGTGCCAGCAGGCCTCCGAAGTCGGGCTACGAGCAGTACTTC. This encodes CASRPPKSGYEQYF.

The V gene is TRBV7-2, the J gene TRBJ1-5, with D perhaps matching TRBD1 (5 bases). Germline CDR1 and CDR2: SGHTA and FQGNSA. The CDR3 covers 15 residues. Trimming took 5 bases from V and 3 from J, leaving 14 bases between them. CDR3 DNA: TGTGCCAGCAGCACGGACACTGGCGTCAATCAGCCCCAGCATTTT. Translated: CASSTDTGVNQPQHF.

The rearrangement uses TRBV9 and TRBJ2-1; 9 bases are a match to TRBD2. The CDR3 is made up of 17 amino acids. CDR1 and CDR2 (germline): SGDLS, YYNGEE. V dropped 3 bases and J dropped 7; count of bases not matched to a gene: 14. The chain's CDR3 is CASSAHSGTSSKNEQFF. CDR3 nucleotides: TGTGCCAGCAGCGCGCACTCCGGGACTAGCTCGAAGAATGAGCAGTTCTTC.

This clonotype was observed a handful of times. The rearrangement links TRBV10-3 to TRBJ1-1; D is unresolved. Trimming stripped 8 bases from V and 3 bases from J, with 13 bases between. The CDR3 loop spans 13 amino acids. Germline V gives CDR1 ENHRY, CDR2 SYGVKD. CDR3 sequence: CAISSERYTEAFF. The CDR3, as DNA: TGTGCCATCTCCTCCGAGAGATACACTGAAGCTTTCTTT.

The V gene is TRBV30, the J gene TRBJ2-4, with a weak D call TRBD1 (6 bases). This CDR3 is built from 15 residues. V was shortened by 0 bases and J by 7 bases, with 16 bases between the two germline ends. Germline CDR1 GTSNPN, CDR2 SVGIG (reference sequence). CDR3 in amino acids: CAWSVRDTKRNIQYF. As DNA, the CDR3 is TGTGCCTGGAGTGTTCGGGACACCAAGAGGAACATTCAGTACTTC.